Sequencing of this TCR beta chain was carried out in a study of T cell repertoires in cytomegalovirus infection. Whole-study context: CMV infection and matching HLA type were both indicated by public TCR beta signatures. Whole-study results and caveats: CMV carriers having the relevant HLA were flagged by cumulative public TCR beta family frequency. Clonotype analysis showed dominance of the ex vivo response by HLA-C-restricted CMV-specific TCR beta clonotypes.

TCRdb independently ran MiXCR on the reads; one entry per CDR3 protein. This table has 830,000 or so distinct CDR3 sequences, 32% appearing once. CDR1 and CDR2 from the germline V gene are SGHVS and FQNEAQ. CDR3 length equals 14 residues. Trimming took 2 bases from V and 8 from J, leaving 15 bases between them. A word on this clonotype: Its antigen is unidentified.

This chain connects TRBV7-8 to TRBJ1-1; weak D call: TRBD1 (5 bases). The sample in question was cultured CD8+ T cells from PBMCs, obtained from culture after CMV antigen stimulation. The receptor was isolated from a human donor in good health (CMV status not recorded). Some clones in this sample may be carry-over from other donors' samples. CDR3 sequence reads: CASSLNLGTAEAFF. Written as DNA, the CDR3 is TGTGCCAGCAGCTTAAATCTAGGGACCGCAGAAGCTTTCTTT.